The 26 T cell receptor beta chains given below trace back to one sample, sequenced in a study of shared clonotypes between healthy human individuals. Only CD45RO-negative cells positively selected for CCR7 counted as naive CD8 cells, so terminally differentiated effector memory CD45RA+ cells were excluded. Repertoires were generated with immunoSEQ multiplex PCR, while TCRdb's copy carries only in-frame clones and drops some. The table has roughly 2,000,000 clones, roughly 93% seen once; the top ten hold around 1.8%. Sequencing was performed on naive CD8+ T cells from PBMCs. Every receptor here comes from a man between 18 and 29 years old in good health. Some clones in this sample may be carry-over from other donors' samples.

The genes are TRBV19 and TRBJ1-2; TRBD1 agrees at 7 bases. The junction had 20 bases not matched to a gene; V was cut back by 8 bases and J by 8 bases. CDR1 and CDR2 from the germline V gene are LNHDA and SQIVND (reference sequence). The CDR3 covers 16 residues. The CDR3, as DNA: TGTGCCAGTTTTGGTCCCAGGCACAGGGGCGGAGACGGCTACACCTTC. Translation gives CASFGPRHRGGDGYTF.

Remarks on this clone: A read error may produce the germline difference seen at one junction end. The genes are TRBV6-6 and TRBJ1-5, with 10 nucleotides matching TRBD1. CDR1 and CDR2 from the germline V gene are MNHNY and SVGAGI (reference sequence). The CDR3 totals 14 residues. This chain's CDR3 is CASSQSGTGATHDF. The CDR3 region has the DNA TGTGCCAGCAGTCAATCCGGGACAGGGGCTACTCACGATTTT.

The CDR3 DNA is TGTGCCAGCAGGGGAGGGGGATGGATAGAGACCCAGTACTTC. This encodes CASRGGGWIETQYF. The chain links TRBV7-2 to TRBJ2-5; maybe TRBD2 (7 bases). Germline values: CDR1 SGHTA, CDR2 FQGNSA. This CDR3 is built from 14 residues. The V end was cut by 6 bases, the J end by 4 bases, with 15 bases between.

This clone was counted a single time. The chain employs TRBV28 and TRBJ2-3; TRBD2 matches at 11 bases. Trimming cost V 2 bases and J 0 bases; bases outside gene matches: 1. Germline V lookup: CDR1 MDHEN, CDR2 SYDVKM. The CDR3 sequence is 16 residues long. CDR3 sequence (DNA): TGTGCCAGCAGTTTAAGACTAGCGGGAAGCACAGATACGCAGTATTTT. Translation gives CASSLRLAGSTDTQYF.

The chain has TRBV25-1 and TRBJ1-2; D uncertain. V lost 2 bases and J lost 5, with 18 bases in between. CDR3 length equals 16 residues. The V gene's germline CDR1 is MGHDK and CDR2 SYGVNS. CDR3 bases: TGTGCCAGCAGTGAAGTTGGCGATACAAGCGGGTATGGCTACACCTTC. Its translation: CASSEVGDTSGYGYTF.

The genes are TRBV28 and TRBJ1-3; a possible D gene is TRBD1 (6 bases). Germline loops: CDR1 MDHEN, CDR2 SYDVKM. Trimming stripped 5 bases from V and 4 bases from J, with 18 bases between. This CDR3 has 16 residues. The CDR3 region is CASSNLHRELGNTIYF. CDR3 coding DNA: TGTGCCAGCAGTAACCTTCACAGGGAGTTGGGAAACACCATATATTTT.

This chain uses TRBV10-3 with TRBJ2-1; 9 bases match TRBD2. This CDR3 has 16 residues. V lost 3 bases and J lost 0; bases outside the gene matches: 3. Germline V CDR1 and CDR2: ENHRY, SYGVKD. The CDR3, as DNA: TGTGCCATCAGTGATCCTAGCGGGACCTCCTACAATGAGCAGTTCTTC. Translated, it gives CAISDPSGTSYNEQFF.

The chain links TRBV2 to TRBJ2-7; a possible D gene is TRBD1 (6 bases). Germline values: CDR1 SNHLY, CDR2 FYNNEI. V lost 9 bases to trimming and J lost 0 bases, with 12 bases between them. This CDR3 spans 13 amino acids. The CDR3 protein is CASGQSYSYEQYF. CDR3 nucleotides: TGTGCCAGTGGACAGTCTTACTCCTACGAGCAGTACTTC.

This chain connects TRBV29-1 to TRBJ1-3; tentatively, D is TRBD1 (5 bases). CDR1 is SQVTM, CDR2 ANQGSEA, per germline. The V and J ends lost 6 bases and 0 bases respectively, with 12 bases between them. The CDR3 runs 14 residues. The CDR3 region has the DNA TGCAGCGTGGTGGACACCCGCTCTGGAAACACCATATATTTT. Translation gives CSVVDTRSGNTIYF.

The rearrangement joins TRBV6-1 to TRBJ1-1; D remains unclear. V was trimmed by 4 bases and J by 0 bases, leaving 18 bases between them. This CDR3 is 17 amino acids long. In germline, CDR1 is MNHNS, CDR2 SASEGT. The CDR3 DNA reads as TGTGCCAGCAGTGCCTTGATGGGCGGAGTAATGAACACTGAAGCTTTCTTT. It is translated as CASSALMGGVMNTEAFF.

The chain recombines TRBV25-1 with TRBJ2-7; TRBD2 matches at 10 bases. With V trimmed by 4 bases and J by 3 bases, 6 bases remained unmatched. CDR1 MGHDK and CDR2 SYGVNS come from the germline V gene. The CDR3 runs to 15 residues. The CDR3 bases are TGTGCCAGCAGTGTCAAGCGGGAGGGCTTCTACGAGCAGTACTTC. As protein: CASSVKREGFYEQYF.

The rearrangement joins TRBV9 to TRBJ2-6; the D is unclear. Germline lookup yields CDR1 SGDLS and CDR2 YYNGEE. Trimming removed 3 bases at V and 0 bases at J, with 16 bases between. This CDR3 contains 18 residues. The CDR3 DNA sequence: TGTGCCAGCAGCGGAGACCGAGACATAAGCTCTGGGGCCAACGTCCTGACTTTC. Amino acid sequence: CASSGDRDISSGANVLTF.

The genes are TRBV2 and TRBJ1-5, with 7 bases identical to TRBD1. CDR3 length: 15 amino acids. With 6 bases clipped from V and 5 bases from J, the junction kept 10 bases outside the gene matches. Germline V CDR1 and CDR2: SNHLY, FYNNEI. The CDR3 sequence is CASSAPLDRDQPQHF. CDR3 DNA: TGTGCCAGCAGCGCACCACTAGACAGGGATCAGCCCCAGCATTTT.

Points on this clone: Other DNA sequences within the sample encode an identical CDR3. The V call is TRBV13, the J call TRBJ2-7; TRBD1 agrees at 8 bases. CDR3 length equals 15 residues. Looked up from germline, CDR1 is PRHDT and CDR2 is FYEKMQ (reference sequence). V dropped 5 bases and J dropped 2; count of bases not matched to a gene: 8. The CDR3 loop reads CASSPAGQGAYEQYF. CDR3 in DNA: TGTGCCAGCAGCCCTGCCGGACAGGGCGCCTACGAGCAGTACTTC.

The chain carries TRBV14 and TRBJ2-5, with D possibly matching TRBD2 (5 bases). CDR1 SGHDN and CDR2 FVKESK come from the germline V gene. The V end was cut by 3 bases, the J end by 0 bases, with 11 bases between. The CDR3 consists of 15 residues. This CDR3 is CASSQGDGNQETQYF. The DNA of the CDR3 is TGTGCCAGCAGCCAGGGTGACGGGAACCAAGAGACCCAGTACTTC.

J is TRBJ1-2 and V is TRBV28; a possible D gene is TRBD1 (5 bases). This CDR3 comprises 13 residues. The germline V gene has CDR1 MDHEN and CDR2 SYDVKM. Between the trimmed V and J ends, which lost 6 bases and 4 bases, there was a span of 12 bases. The CDR3 DNA reads TGTGCCAGCAGCCCGGATGGGGGCTATGGCTACACCTTC. Its protein product is CASSPDGGYGYTF.

Concerning this clone itself: Other nucleotide sequences in the sample specify the same CDR3. The chain carries TRBV27 and TRBJ2-7; D uncertain. The V end lost 3 bases, the J end lost 2 bases, and 8 bases lay between the germline ends. Germline assignment: CDR1 MNHEY and CDR2 SMNVEV (reference sequence). This CDR3 spans 13 amino acids. CDR3 sequence reads: CASSFGATYEQYF. The CDR3 bases are TGTGCCAGCAGTTTCGGAGCCACCTACGAGCAGTACTTC.

The gene calls are TRBV4-3 and TRBJ1-4; D gene uncertain. V was clipped by 0 bases and J by 8 bases, with 19 bases between them. The germline V gene has CDR1 LGHNA and CDR2 YSLEER. CDR3 length equals 17 residues. CDR3 region: CASSQDHKASGREKLFF. The CDR3 bases are TGCGCCAGCAGCCAAGATCATAAAGCGTCAGGAAGGGAAAAACTGTTTTTT.

This chain connects TRBV5-5 to TRBJ1-5; D call uncertain. CDR3 length equals 17 residues. Trimming removed 1 base at V and 1 base at J, with 15 bases between. Germline V lookup: CDR1 SGHKS, CDR2 YYEKEE (reference sequence). CDR3 sequence reads: CASSLQAWEGSNQPQHF. CDR3 bases: TGTGCCAGCAGCTTGCAGGCCTGGGAGGGCAGCAATCAGCCCCAGCATTTT.

The rearrangement links TRBV27 to TRBJ2-3; 12 bases fit TRBD2. The germline CDR1 and CDR2 sequences are MNHEY and SMNVEV (reference sequence). The CDR3 has 16 residues. After removal of 6 bases from V and 4 bases from J, the junction contained 8 bases not matched to a gene. CDR3 sequence (DNA): TGTGCCAGCAGCACGATAGGGACTAGCGGGTCAGATACGCAGTATTTT. Its protein product is CASSTIGTSGSDTQYF.

This clone was observed a single time. The chain carries TRBV10-3 and TRBJ2-2; 11 nucleotides match TRBD2. This CDR3 has 17 residues. The germline gives CDR1 ENHRY, CDR2 SYGVKD. Trimming removed 3 bases from V and 1 base from J; junction bases left unmatched: 4. CDR3 amino acids: CAISDGLAGLNTGELFF. The DNA of the CDR3 is TGTGCCATCAGTGACGGACTAGCGGGTTTGAACACCGGGGAGCTGTTTTTT.

J is TRBJ2-1 and V is TRBV10-2; D is ambiguous. This CDR3 is built from 15 residues. The germline gives CDR1 WSHSY, CDR2 SAAADI. Trimming shortened V by 4 bases and J by 3 bases, and 13 bases separated the two germline ends. CDR3: CASSAGTSVYNEQFF. The CDR3 bases are TGCGCCAGCAGTGCCGGAACCTCGGTCTACAATGAGCAGTTCTTC.

The rearrangement links TRBV28 to TRBJ1-3; D gene ambiguous. CDR1 and CDR2 from the germline V gene are MDHEN and SYDVKM. V lost 7 bases to trimming and J lost 2 bases, with 30 bases between them. The CDR3 contains 20 residues. This CDR3 reads CASIPQVPVGRNRAGNTIYF. CDR3 nucleotide sequence: TGTGCCAGCATACCGCAGGTTCCAGTAGGGCGAAATCGGGCTGGAAACACCATATATTTT.

This clone was counted once. The chain joins TRBV5-4 to TRBJ2-5; TRBD1 aligns across 7 bases. The CDR3 has 14 residues. J lost 5 bases, V lost 1 base, and 5 bases had no gene match. Germline assignment: CDR1 SGHNT and CDR2 YYREEE (reference sequence). Here the CDR3 reads CASSLRGRGETQYF. In DNA form, the CDR3 reads TGTGCCAGCAGCTTGAGGGGGCGAGGGGAGACCCAGTACTTC.

V is TRBV2 and J is TRBJ1-5; no firm D call. Germline lookup yields CDR1 SNHLY and CDR2 FYNNEI. CDR3 length: 15 residues. The ends were cut back, 1 base at V and 7 bases at J, with 14 bases in the middle. The CDR3 reads CASSEDGLRRQPQHF. CDR3 nucleotides: TGTGCCAGCAGTGAAGACGGTCTTCGGAGACAGCCCCAGCATTTT.

The chain uses TRBV19 and TRBJ1-1; a weak D match, TRBD1 (6 bases). With 6 bases removed from V and 1 base from J, the gap between germline ends came to 15 bases. The CDR3 contains 15 residues. Germline V lookup: CDR1 LNHDA, CDR2 SQIVND (reference sequence). CDR3 protein: CASRDRGTANTEAFF. CDR3 DNA: TGTGCCAGTAGGGATAGGGGGACGGCGAACACTGAAGCTTTCTTT. Variable domain in full (rest from reference TRBV19 and TRBJ1-1): DGGITQSPKYLFRKEGQNVTLSCEQNLNHDAMYWYRQDPGQGLRLIYYSQIVNDFQKGDIAEGYSVSREKKESFPLTVTSAQKNPTAFYLCASRDRGTANTEAFFGQGTRLTVV.